This is a list of T cell receptor beta chains from one sample in a study of T cells in Graves' hyperthyroidism and ophthalmopathy. MiXCR, applied by TCRdb to the multiplex PCR reads, yields one record per CDR3 protein. The sample holds hundreds of thousands of distinct CDR3 sequences, around 17% seen once. The sequenced sample consisted of blood. These receptors all stem from a young woman with Graves' hyperthyroidism. CDR3s include the opening cysteine and the closing phenylalanine or tryptophan. A D gene is named only where the DNA matches it firmly. Expanded clones are given a class, and other clones once, few, many or no size at all.

v_call	j_call	clone_size	d_call	cdr3_aa	cdr3_nt
TRBV5-1	TRBJ2-1	-	-	CASSLAGGTSHEQFF	TGCGCCAGCAGCTTGGCCGGGGGAACGAGCCATGAGCAGTTCTTC
TRBV5-6	TRBJ2-1	many	-	CASSTFSGSSYNEQFF	TGTGCCAGCAGCACCTTCTCGGGGAGCTCCTACAATGAGCAGTTCTTC
TRBV7-8	TRBJ2-2	few	-	CASSFTRGPDTGELFF	TGTGCCAGCAGCTTCACCAGGGGACCGGACACCGGGGAGCTGTTTTTT
TRBV9	TRBJ2-7	many	-	CASSSGGLANEQYF	TGTGCCAGCAGCTCAGGAGGGCTAGCGAACGAGCAGTACTTC
TRBV9	TRBJ1-1	few	-	CASSVGVRAPTEAFF	TGTGCCAGCAGCGTAGGAGTCAGGGCTCCCACTGAAGCTTTCTTT
TRBV7-2	TRBJ2-1	few	-	CASSASGGNEQFF	TGTGCCAGCAGTGCCAGCGGCGGCAATGAGCAGTTCTTC
TRBV7-2	TRBJ2-1	few	TRBD2	CASSLDLNSGFSTLNEQFF	TGTGCCAGCAGCTTAGATCTTAATAGCGGGTTTAGTACTCTCAATGAGCAGTTCTTC
TRBV5-5	TRBJ2-1	few	-	CASSLQTPSPYNEQFF	TGTGCCAGCAGCTTACAGACTCCCTCCCCCTACAATGAGCAGTTCTTC
TRBV28	TRBJ2-7	-	TRBD2	CASSLQTSGRGEQYF	TGTGCCAGCAGCCTACAAACTAGCGGGAGGGGCGAGCAGTACTTC
TRBV7-2	TRBJ2-7	-	TRBD2	CASGLAPGGDYFGVRYF	TGTGCCAGCGGCTTAGCGCCGGGCGGGGACTACTTCGGGGTGCGGTACTTC
TRBV6-1	TRBJ1-5	-	-	CASVGQGAQVHQPQHF	TGTGCCAGCGTTGGGCAGGGCGCACAGGTACATCAGCCCCAGCATTTT
TRBV13	TRBJ2-5	few	TRBD2	CASSPASSGPPETQYF	TGTGCCAGCAGCCCCGCGTCTAGCGGCCCCCCGGAGACCCAGTACTTC
TRBV11-2	TRBJ2-7	many	TRBD1	CASILLDRRTYEQYF	TGTGCCAGCATCCTATTGGACAGGAGAACCTACGAGCAGTACTTC
TRBV6-1	TRBJ2-5	many	-	CASSPDRGKQETQYF	TGTGCCAGCAGTCCCGACAGAGGAAAACAAGAGACCCAGTACTTC
TRBV7-3	TRBJ2-1	-	TRBD2	CASSNSGGKYNEQFF	TGTGCCAGCAGCAATAGCGGGGGGAAGTACAATGAGCAGTTCTTC
TRBV24-1	TRBJ1-2	few	-	CATSATGYGYTF	TGTGCCACCAGTGCGACGGGCTATGGCTACACCTTC
TRBV10-2	TRBJ1-5	-	TRBD1	CASSGTGASFSDQPQHF	TGCGCCAGCAGTGGGACAGGGGCGAGTTTTAGCGATCAGCCCCAGCATTTT
TRBV27	TRBJ2-7	-	TRBD2	CASRESGRYEQYF	TGTGCCAGCAGGGAAAGCGGGAGATACGAGCAGTACTTC
TRBV7-9	TRBJ2-7	many	TRBD2	CASGLAGGEQYF	TGTGCCAGCGGGCTAGCGGGAGGCGAGCAGTACTTC
TRBV12-3/TRBV12-4	TRBJ2-2	few	TRBD2	CASSLKLAENTGELFF	TGTGCCAGCAGTTTAAAACTAGCGGAGAACACCGGGGAGCTGTTTTTT
TRBV13	TRBJ2-3	-	-	CASSGVGGYTQGDTQYF	TGTGCCAGCAGCGGAGTCGGGGGCTACACACAGGGAGATACGCAGTATTTT
TRBV5-1	TRBJ2-2	-	TRBD2	CASSPRGLAGTLGTGELFF	TGCGCCAGCAGCCCCCGGGGGCTAGCGGGAACCTTAGGAACCGGGGAGCTGTTTTTT
TRBV7-7	TRBJ2-7	-	-	CARSFGSSYEQYF	TGTGCTAGGAGCTTCGGATCCTCCTACGAGCAGTACTTC
TRBV20-1	TRBJ2-1	-	TRBD2	CSARTGRALDEQFF	TGCAGTGCTAGAACCGGGAGGGCCTTAGATGAGCAGTTCTTC
TRBV27	TRBJ1-5	few	-	CASSLRSQGLGNQPQHF	TGTGCCAGCAGTTTAAGATCGCAGGGACTAGGCAATCAGCCCCAGCATTTT
TRBV6-1	TRBJ2-3	few	-	CASSGSGVGTDTQYF	TGTGCCAGCAGTGGAAGTGGGGTCGGCACAGATACGCAGTATTTT
TRBV20-1	TRBJ1-5	few	-	CSAKGGGNQPQHF	TGCAGTGCTAAGGGGGGCGGCAATCAGCCCCAGCATTTT
TRBV6-1	TRBJ2-1	-	TRBD1	CASSLDRDGEQFF	TGTGCCAGCAGCCTGGACAGGGATGGTGAGCAGTTCTTC
TRBV5-1	TRBJ1-1	-	-	CASSPKTFVGPQAFF	TGCGCCAGCAGCCCTAAGACGTTTGTCGGTCCCCAAGCTTTCTTT
TRBV20-1	TRBJ2-3	few	-	CSARDPGQGPDTQYF	TGCAGTGCTAGAGATCCGGGGCAGGGCCCAGATACGCAGTATTTT
TRBV5-1	TRBJ1-6	many	-	CASSLAKLGIASPLHF	TGCGCCAGCAGCTTGGCCAAGTTAGGGATTGCATCACCCCTCCACTTT
TRBV11-2	TRBJ2-7	many	TRBD1	CASSRGQGKYEQYF	TGTGCCAGCAGCCGAGGACAGGGGAAATACGAGCAGTACTTC
TRBV7-8	TRBJ1-1	-	-	CASSERDSQGPGKEAFF	TGTGCCAGCAGCGAGAGGGATAGCCAGGGACCTGGTAAGGAAGCTTTCTTT
TRBV30	TRBJ1-5	-	TRBD1	CAWTTGQGNQPQHF	TGTGCCTGGACTACCGGACAGGGGAATCAGCCCCAGCATTTT
TRBV20-1	TRBJ2-7	many	-	CSASPPGNYEQYF	TGCAGTGCTAGTCCACCAGGCAATTACGAGCAGTACTTC
TRBV27	TRBJ2-1	-	-	CASSWTGGGGDVQFF	TGTGCCAGCAGTTGGACTGGGGGAGGTGGGGATGTGCAGTTCTTC